The 2 T cell receptor beta chains reported below all come from one sample, sequenced in a study of blood T cell repertoires in COVID-19. The table came from immunoSEQ multiplex PCR; TCRdb's copy has only in-frame clones and leaves some out. The table has a few hundred thousand clones, under 85% seen once. Sequences were obtained from peripheral blood. Every receptor here comes from a human donor with COVID-19, enrolled during active disease. The donor label of this sample is uncertain.

V is TRBV29-1 and J is TRBJ2-1, with TRBD2 matching over 13 bases. Trimming cost V 2 bases and J 7 bases; bases outside gene matches: 11. The CDR3 loop spans 17 amino acids. Germline-derived CDR1 and CDR2 are SQVTM and ANQGSEA. CDR3 sequence: CSVERSRTSGSRNEQFF. CDR3 nucleotides: TGCAGCGTTGAAAGGTCCAGGACTAGCGGGAGTAGGAATGAGCAGTTCTTC.

The chain couples TRBV30 to TRBJ1-2; D ambiguous. Trimming stripped 1 base from V and 6 bases from J, with 21 bases between. Germline V gives CDR1 GTSNPN, CDR2 SVGIG (reference sequence). This CDR3 region has 16 residues. The DNA of the CDR3 is TGTGCCTGGAGTGCGGGATCGTCCGTCATCTATAATGGCTACACCTTC. This gives the protein CAWSAGSSVIYNGYTF. The full variable domain, rest sourced from reference TRBV30 and TRBJ1-2, is SQTIHQWPATLVQPVGSPLSLECTVEGTSNPNLYWYRQAAGRGLQLLFYSVGIGQISSEVPQNLSASRPQDRQFILSSKKLLLSDSGFYLCAWSAGSSVIYNGYTFGSGTRLTVV.